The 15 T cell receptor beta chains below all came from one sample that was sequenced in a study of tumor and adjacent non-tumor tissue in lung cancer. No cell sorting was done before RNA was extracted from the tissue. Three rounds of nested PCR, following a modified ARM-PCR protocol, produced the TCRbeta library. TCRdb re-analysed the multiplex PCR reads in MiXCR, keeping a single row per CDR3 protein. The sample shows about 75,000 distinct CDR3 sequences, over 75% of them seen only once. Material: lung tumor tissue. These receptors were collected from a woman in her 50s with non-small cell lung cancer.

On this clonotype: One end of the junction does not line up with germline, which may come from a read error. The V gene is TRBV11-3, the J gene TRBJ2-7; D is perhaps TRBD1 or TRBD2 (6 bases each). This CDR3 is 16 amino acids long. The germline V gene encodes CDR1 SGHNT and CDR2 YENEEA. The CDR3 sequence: CASNLEIGGGNYERYF. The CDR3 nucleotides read TGTGCCAGCAACTTAGAAATAGGGGGAGGAAACTACGAGCGGTACTTC. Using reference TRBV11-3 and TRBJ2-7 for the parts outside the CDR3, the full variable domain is EAGVVQSPRYKIIEKKQPVAFWCNPISGHNTLYWYLQNLGQGPELLIRYENEEAVDDSQLPKDRFSAERLKGVDSTLKIQPAELGDSAVYLCASNLEIGGGNYERYFGPGTRLTVT.

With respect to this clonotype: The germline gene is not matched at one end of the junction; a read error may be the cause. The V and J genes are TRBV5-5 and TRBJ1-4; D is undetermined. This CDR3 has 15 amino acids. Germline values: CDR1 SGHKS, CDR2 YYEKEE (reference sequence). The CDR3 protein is CASSLIRSRDEKLFF. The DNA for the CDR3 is TGTGCCAGCAGCTTGATCAGGTCTCGAGATGAAAAACTATTTTTT.

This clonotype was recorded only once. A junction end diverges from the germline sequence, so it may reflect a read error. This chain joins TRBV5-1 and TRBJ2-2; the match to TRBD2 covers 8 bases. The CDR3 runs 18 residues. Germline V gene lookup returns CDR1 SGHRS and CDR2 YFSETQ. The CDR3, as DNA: TGCGCCAGCAGCTTCAGCCTAGCGGGCCCAAAGAACACCGGGGAGTTGTTTTTT. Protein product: CASSFSLAGPKNTGELFF.

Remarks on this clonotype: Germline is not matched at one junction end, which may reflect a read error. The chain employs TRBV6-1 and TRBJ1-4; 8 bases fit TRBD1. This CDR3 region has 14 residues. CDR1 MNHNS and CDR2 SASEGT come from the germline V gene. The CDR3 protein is CTSNSRNRGEKLFF. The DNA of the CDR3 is TGTACCAGCAACTCCCGGAACAGGGGGGAAAAACTGTTTTTT.

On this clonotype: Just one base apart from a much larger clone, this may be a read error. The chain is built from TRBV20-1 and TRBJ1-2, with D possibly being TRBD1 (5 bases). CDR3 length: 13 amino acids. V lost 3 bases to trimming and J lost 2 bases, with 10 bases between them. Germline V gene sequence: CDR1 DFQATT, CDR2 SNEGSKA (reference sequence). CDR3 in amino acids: CSASEGRNYGYTF. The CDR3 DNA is TGCAGTGCTAGTGAGGGGAGGAACTATGGCTACACCTTC.

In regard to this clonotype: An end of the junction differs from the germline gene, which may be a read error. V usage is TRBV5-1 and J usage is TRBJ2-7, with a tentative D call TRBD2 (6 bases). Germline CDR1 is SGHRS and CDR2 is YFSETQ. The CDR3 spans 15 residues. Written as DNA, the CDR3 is TGCACCAGTAGCTTGTCGGGACTTCAGACATACGAGCAGTACTTC. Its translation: CTSSLSGLQTYEQYF.

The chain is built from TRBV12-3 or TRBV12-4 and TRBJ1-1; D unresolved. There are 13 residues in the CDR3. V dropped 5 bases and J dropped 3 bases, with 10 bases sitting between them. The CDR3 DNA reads TGTGCCAGCAGTATGTGGGAGGACACTGAAGCTTTCTTT. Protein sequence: CASSMWEDTEAFF.

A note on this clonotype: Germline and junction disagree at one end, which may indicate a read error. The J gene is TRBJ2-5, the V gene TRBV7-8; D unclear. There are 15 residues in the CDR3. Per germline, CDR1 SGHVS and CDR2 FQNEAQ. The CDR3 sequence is CARSLAKLAPKTQYF. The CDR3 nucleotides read TGTGCCAGGAGCTTAGCTAAATTGGCCCCCAAGACCCAGTACTTC.

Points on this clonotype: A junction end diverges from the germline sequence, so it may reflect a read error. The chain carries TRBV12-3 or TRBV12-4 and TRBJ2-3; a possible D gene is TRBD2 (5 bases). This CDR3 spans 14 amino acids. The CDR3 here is CASSILELTDTQCF. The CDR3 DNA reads TGTGCCAGCAGTATACTAGAGCTCACAGATACACAGTGTTTT.

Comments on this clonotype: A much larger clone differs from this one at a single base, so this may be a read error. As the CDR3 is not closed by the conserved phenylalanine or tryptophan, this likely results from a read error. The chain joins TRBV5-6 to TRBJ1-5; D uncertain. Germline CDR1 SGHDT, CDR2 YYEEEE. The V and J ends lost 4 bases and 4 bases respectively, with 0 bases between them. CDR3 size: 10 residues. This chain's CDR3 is CASSNQPQHC. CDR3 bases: TGTGCCAGCAGCAATCAGCCCCAGCATTGT.

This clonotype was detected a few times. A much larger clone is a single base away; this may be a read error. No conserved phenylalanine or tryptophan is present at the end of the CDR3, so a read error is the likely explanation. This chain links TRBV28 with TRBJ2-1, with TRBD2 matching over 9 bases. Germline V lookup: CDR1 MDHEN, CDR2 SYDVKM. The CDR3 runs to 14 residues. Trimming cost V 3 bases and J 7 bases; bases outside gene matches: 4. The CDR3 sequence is CASSFAGGVNEQFS. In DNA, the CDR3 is TGTGCCAGCAGTTTTGCGGGAGGGGTTAATGAGCAGTTCTCC.

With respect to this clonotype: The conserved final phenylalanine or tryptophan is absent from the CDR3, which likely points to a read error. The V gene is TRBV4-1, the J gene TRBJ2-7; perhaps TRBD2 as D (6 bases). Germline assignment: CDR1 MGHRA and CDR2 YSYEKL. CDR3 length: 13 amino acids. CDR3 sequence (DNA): TGCGCCTGCAGTTCCCGACTAGCCTACGAGCAGTACCTC. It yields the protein CACSSRLAYEQYL.

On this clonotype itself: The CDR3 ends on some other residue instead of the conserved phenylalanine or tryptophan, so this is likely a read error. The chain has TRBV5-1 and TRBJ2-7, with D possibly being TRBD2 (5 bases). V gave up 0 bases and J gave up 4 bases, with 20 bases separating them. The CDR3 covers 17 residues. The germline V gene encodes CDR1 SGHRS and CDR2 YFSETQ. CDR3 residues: CASSLEWISGTSYEQYI. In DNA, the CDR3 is TGCGCCAGCAGCTTGGAGTGGATATCGGGAACCTCGTACGAGCAGTACATC.

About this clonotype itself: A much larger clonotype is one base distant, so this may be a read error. This CDR3 is CGSSRRSYGGNSPLHF. CDR3 sequence (DNA): TGTGGCAGCAGTCGACGATCCTACGGGGGGAATTCACCCCTCCACTTT. V and J are TRBV28 and TRBJ1-6; D is perhaps TRBD1 (5 bases). This CDR3 has 16 residues. Germline V gene data show CDR1 as MDHEN and CDR2 as SYDVKM.

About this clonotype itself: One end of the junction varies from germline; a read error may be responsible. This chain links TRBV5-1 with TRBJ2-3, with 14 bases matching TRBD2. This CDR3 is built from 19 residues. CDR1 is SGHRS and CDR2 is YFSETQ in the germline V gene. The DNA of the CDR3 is TGCGCCAGCAGGCCCCTCGGGACTAGCGGGAGTGTTCCCACAGATACACAGTATTTT. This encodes CASRPLGTSGSVPTDTQYF.